The 18 T cell receptor beta chains presented below share a single source sample, sequenced in a study of blood T cell repertoires in COVID-19. Using immunoSEQ multiplex PCR, the repertoire was profiled, and TCRdb retains in-frame clones only, with some absent. In the table there are hundreds of thousands of clones, just under 90% of which are singletons. The sample taken for sequencing was peripheral blood. These receptors were taken from a woman younger than 35 with acute or convalescent COVID-19.

This rearrangement joins TRBV5-6 to TRBJ1-4; TRBD1 matches 8 bases. This CDR3 has 15 residues. Per germline, CDR1 SGHDT and CDR2 YYEEEE. The ends lost 4 bases at V and 7 bases at J; junction bases unmatched: 9. CDR3 sequence reads: CASSTSGTGLEKLFF. DNA for the CDR3: TGTGCCAGCAGCACATCCGGGACAGGACTTGAAAAACTGTTTTTT.

V usage is TRBV30 and J usage is TRBJ1-6; TRBD1 matches at 7 bases. With V trimmed by 4 bases and J by 4 bases, 22 bases remained unmatched. The CDR3 covers 20 residues. From germline, CDR1 is GTSNPN and CDR2 SVGIG (reference sequence). The CDR3 DNA reads TGTGCCTGGAATGGATACAGCCGGGACAGCGAAGCCCTTTATAATTCACCCCTCCACTTT. This translates into CAWNGYSRDSEALYNSPLHF.

The rearrangement uses TRBV15 and TRBJ2-3; 8 bases align to TRBD1. With 6 bases clipped from V and 2 bases from J, the junction kept 4 bases outside the gene matches. Germline V CDR1 and CDR2: LNHNV, YYDKDF (reference sequence). This CDR3 comprises 14 residues. CDR3 bases: TGTGCCACCAGGAGGACAGGGAACACAGATACGCAGTATTTT. Amino acid sequence: CATRRTGNTDTQYF.

The gene calls are TRBV4-2 and TRBJ2-7; 13 nucleotides line up with TRBD2. V was pared by 1 base and J by 0 bases, with 6 bases of the junction left unmatched. Germline values: CDR1 LGHNA, CDR2 YNFKEQ. CDR3 size: 18 residues. The DNA for the CDR3 is TGTGCCAGCAGCCAAGGACTAGCGGGGGGCTGGAGCTCCTACGAGCAGTACTTC. Encoded protein: CASSQGLAGGWSSYEQYF.

This clone was recorded only once. This chain joins TRBV27 and TRBJ1-1; D is unclear. Per the germline V gene, CDR1 is MNHEY and CDR2 is SMNVEV (reference sequence). This CDR3 has 14 amino acids. V was cut by 2 bases and J by 5 bases, with 12 bases left in between. The CDR3: CASSLVGRRTEAFF. The CDR3, as DNA: TGTGCCAGCAGTTTAGTAGGAAGGAGGACTGAAGCTTTCTTT.

V is TRBV6-1 and J is TRBJ2-7; the D gene is possibly TRBD2 (6 bases). V dropped 2 bases and J dropped 2 bases, with 16 bases sitting between them. Germline V gene sequence: CDR1 MNHNS, CDR2 SASEGT. This CDR3 has 16 amino acids. CDR3 sequence (DNA): TGTGCCAGCAGTGAAAAACGGGGGAAGGGGACCTACGAGCAGTACTTC. Protein product: CASSEKRGKGTYEQYF.

J is TRBJ1-6 and V is TRBV6-5; TRBD1 agrees at 10 bases. Germline CDR1 is MNHEY and CDR2 is SVGAGI. With 6 bases clipped from V and 13 bases from J, the junction kept 6 bases outside the gene matches. The CDR3 length is 13 residues. As DNA, the CDR3 is TGTGCCAGCAGCAGACAGGGGGCTTCCCCCCTCCACTTT. The encoded protein is CASSRQGASPLHF.

The chain carries TRBV5-4 and TRBJ1-3; weak D call: TRBD1 (5 bases). Germline CDR1 reads SGHNT; CDR2 reads YYREEE (reference sequence). V shed 0 bases and J shed 0 bases, with 16 bases lying between them. This CDR3 is 18 amino acids long. The CDR3 nucleotides read TGTGCCAGCAGCTTGGACTCCCGGAGGGGATCCTCTGGAAACACCATATATTTT. Residues: CASSLDSRRGSSGNTIYF.

CDR3 nucleotides: TGTGCCAGCAGACCATTCCGGGACAGGGCGAACACTGAAGCTTTCTTT. Translation: CASRPFRDRANTEAFF. The V and J genes are TRBV11-2 and TRBJ1-1, with 9 bases identical to TRBD1. The trim removed 6 bases at V and 1 base at J, leaving 9 bases unmatched. CDR3 length: 16 amino acids. Germline CDR1 reads SGHAT; CDR2 reads FQNNGV.

The chain uses TRBV10-2 and TRBJ2-3, with 9 bases fitting TRBD2. V shed 6 bases, J shed 3 bases, and the junction held 7 bases outside the gene matches. The length of the CDR3 is 15 residues. Germline V gene sequence: CDR1 WSHSY, CDR2 SAAADI. CDR3 sequence: CASRTSGGLTDTQYF. In nucleotides, the CDR3 is TGCGCCAGCAGAACGAGCGGGGGGCTTACAGATACGCAGTATTTT.

This chain joins TRBV27 and TRBJ2-1, with D hard to call. Germline loops: CDR1 MNHEY, CDR2 SMNVEV (reference sequence). The germline V and J ends were trimmed by 4 bases and 2 bases, with 3 bases remaining between them. This CDR3 has 12 amino acids. CDR3 sequence: CASSSTYNEQFF. CDR3 coding DNA: TGTGCCAGCAGTTCCACCTACAATGAGCAGTTCTTC.

The sample holds a few counts of this clone. The chain recombines TRBV9 with TRBJ1-2; possible D gene TRBD1, 5 bases. Per the germline V gene, CDR1 is SGDLS and CDR2 is YYNGEE. The CDR3 has 13 amino acids. V was clipped by 4 bases and J by 6 bases, with 13 bases between them. For the CDR3, the DNA is TGTGCCAGCAGCTTCGGGCAGGGCAATGGCTACACCTTC. It yields the protein CASSFGQGNGYTF.

This clone occurred once. This rearrangement joins TRBV14 to TRBJ2-7, with a possible D match to TRBD2 (7 bases). This CDR3 spans 17 amino acids. CDR1 and CDR2 (germline): SGHDN, FVKESK. V was trimmed by 1 base and J by 2 bases, leaving 18 bases between them. This CDR3 is CASSQGAGEGTPYEQYF. The CDR3 DNA reads TGTGCCAGCAGCCAAGGGGCAGGGGAGGGGACCCCCTACGAGCAGTACTTC.

The V call is TRBV4-1, the J call TRBJ2-7; 9 bases line up with TRBD1. CDR3 size: 15 residues. Germline CDR1 is MGHRA and CDR2 is YSYEKL. V shed 4 bases, J shed 5 bases, and the junction held 9 bases outside the gene matches. As DNA, the CDR3 is TGCGCCAGCAGCCGTACCGGGACAGGGTTCGACGAGCAGTACTTC. Protein: CASSRTGTGFDEQYF.

The chain uses TRBV9 and TRBJ1-6, with D tentatively TRBD1 (5 bases). The CDR3 extends over 16 amino acids. The germline V gene has CDR1 SGDLS and CDR2 YYNGEE. Trimming pared 0 bases from V and 7 bases from J, leaving 14 bases between. This CDR3 is CASSVAGGGRNSPLHF. The CDR3 DNA reads as TGTGCCAGCAGCGTAGCTGGGGGGGGAAGAAATTCACCCCTCCACTTT.

The CDR3: CASSERTTGMVTEAFF. For the CDR3, the DNA is TGTGCCAGCAGTGAACGGACGACAGGGATGGTAACTGAAGCTTTCTTT. The chain uses TRBV25-1 and TRBJ1-1; 7 bases align to TRBD1. Germline V gene data show CDR1 as MGHDK and CDR2 as SYGVNS. The length of the CDR3 is 16 residues. J lost 5 bases, V lost 2 bases, and 11 bases had no gene match.

The gene calls are TRBV4-3 and TRBJ2-7; perhaps TRBD1 as D (5 bases). Germline loops: CDR1 LGHNA, CDR2 YSLEER. The CDR3 extends over 16 amino acids. Trimming pared 0 bases from V and 3 bases from J, leaving 15 bases between. Here the CDR3 DNA reads TGCGCCAGCAGCCAAGATTGGGGCAGGAGACTCTACGAGCAGTACTTC. Translating it yields CASSQDWGRRLYEQYF.

This clone was found many times. The rearrangement joins TRBV6-5 to TRBJ1-4, with D unclear. Trimming pared 6 bases from V and 1 base from J, leaving 12 bases between. Per germline, CDR1 MNHEY and CDR2 SVGAGI. The length of the CDR3 is 15 residues. The CDR3 DNA reads as TGTGCCAGCAGCCCGCTGACGGGAACTAATGAAAAACTGTTTTTT. Residues: CASSPLTGTNEKLFF.